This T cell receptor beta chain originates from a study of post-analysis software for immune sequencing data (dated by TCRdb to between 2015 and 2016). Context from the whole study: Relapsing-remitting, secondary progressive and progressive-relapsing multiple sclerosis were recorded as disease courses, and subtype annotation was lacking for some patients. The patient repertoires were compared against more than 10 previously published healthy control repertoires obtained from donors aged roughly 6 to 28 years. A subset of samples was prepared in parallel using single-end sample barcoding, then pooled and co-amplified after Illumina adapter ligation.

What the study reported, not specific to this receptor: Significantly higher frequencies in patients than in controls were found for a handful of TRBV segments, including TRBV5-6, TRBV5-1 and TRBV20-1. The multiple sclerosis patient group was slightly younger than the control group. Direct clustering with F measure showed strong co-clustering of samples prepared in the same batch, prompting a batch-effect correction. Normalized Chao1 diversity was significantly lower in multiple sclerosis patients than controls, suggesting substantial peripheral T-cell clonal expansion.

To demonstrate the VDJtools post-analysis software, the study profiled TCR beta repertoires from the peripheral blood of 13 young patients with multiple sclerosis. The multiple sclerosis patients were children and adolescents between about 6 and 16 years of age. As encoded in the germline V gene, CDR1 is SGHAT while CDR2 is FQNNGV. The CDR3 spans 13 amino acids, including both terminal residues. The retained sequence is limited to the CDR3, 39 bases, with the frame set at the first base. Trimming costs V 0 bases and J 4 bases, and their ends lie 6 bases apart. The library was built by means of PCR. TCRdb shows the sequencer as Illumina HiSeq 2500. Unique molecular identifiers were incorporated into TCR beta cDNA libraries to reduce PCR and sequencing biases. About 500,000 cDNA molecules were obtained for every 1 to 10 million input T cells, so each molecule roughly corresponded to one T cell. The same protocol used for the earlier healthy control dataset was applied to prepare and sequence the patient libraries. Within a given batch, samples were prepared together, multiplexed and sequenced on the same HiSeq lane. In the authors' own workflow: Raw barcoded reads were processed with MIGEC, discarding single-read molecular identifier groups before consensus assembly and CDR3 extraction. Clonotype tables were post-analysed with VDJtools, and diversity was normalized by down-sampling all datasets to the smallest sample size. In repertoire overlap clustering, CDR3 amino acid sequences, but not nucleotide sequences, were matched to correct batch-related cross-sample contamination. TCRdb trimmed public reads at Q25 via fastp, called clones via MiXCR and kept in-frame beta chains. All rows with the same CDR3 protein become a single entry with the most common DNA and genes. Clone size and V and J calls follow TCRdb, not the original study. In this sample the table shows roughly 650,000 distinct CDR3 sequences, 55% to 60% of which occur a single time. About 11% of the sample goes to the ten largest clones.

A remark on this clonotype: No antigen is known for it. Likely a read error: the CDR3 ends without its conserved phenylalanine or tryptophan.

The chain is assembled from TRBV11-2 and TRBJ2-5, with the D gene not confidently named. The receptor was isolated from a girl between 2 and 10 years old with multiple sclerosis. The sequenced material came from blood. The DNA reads TGTGCCAGCAGCTTAGAATGGACAGAGACCCAGTACTTA. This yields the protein CASSLEWTETQYL.